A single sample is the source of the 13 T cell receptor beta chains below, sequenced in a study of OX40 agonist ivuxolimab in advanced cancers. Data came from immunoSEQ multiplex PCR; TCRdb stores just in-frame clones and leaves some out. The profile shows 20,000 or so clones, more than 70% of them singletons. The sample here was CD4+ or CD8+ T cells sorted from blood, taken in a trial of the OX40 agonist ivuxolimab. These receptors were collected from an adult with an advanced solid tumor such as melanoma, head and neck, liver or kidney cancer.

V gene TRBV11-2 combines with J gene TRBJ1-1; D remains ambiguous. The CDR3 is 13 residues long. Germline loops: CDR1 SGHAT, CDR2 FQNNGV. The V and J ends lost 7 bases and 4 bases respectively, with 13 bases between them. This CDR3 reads CASTLSLGTEAFF. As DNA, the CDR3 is TGTGCCAGCACCCTAAGCCTGGGCACTGAAGCTTTCTTT. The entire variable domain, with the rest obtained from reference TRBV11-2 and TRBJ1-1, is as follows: EAGVAQSPRYKIIEKRQSVAFWCNPISGHATLYWYQQILGQGPKLLIQFQNNGVVDDSQLPKDRFSAERLKGVDSTLKIQPAKLEDSAVYLCASTLSLGTEAFFGQGTRLTVV.

The CDR3 protein is CASSTGWDTEAFF. The CDR3 region has the DNA TGTGCCAGCAGCACGGGGTGGGACACTGAAGCTTTCTTT. The V gene is TRBV5-6, the J gene TRBJ1-1, with no clear D. The CDR3 totals 13 residues. V lost 4 bases, J lost 3 bases, and 10 bases lay in between. Germline CDR1 reads SGHDT; CDR2 reads YYEEEE.

The CDR3 DNA follows: TGTGCCAGCAGCTCCGGACTAGCGGGAAGGTACACCGGGGAGCTGTTTTTT. Amino acid sequence: CASSSGLAGRYTGELFF. The chain couples TRBV11-2 to TRBJ2-2, with TRBD2 matching 12 bases. This CDR3 contains 17 residues. Germline-derived CDR1 and CDR2 are SGHAT and FQNNGV. The trim removed 4 bases at V and 3 bases at J, leaving 6 bases unmatched.

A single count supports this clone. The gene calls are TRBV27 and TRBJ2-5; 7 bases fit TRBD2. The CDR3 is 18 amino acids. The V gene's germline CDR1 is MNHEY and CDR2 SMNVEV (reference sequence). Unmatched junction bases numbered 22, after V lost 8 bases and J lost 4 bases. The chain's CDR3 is CASSPLASGVGPRETQYF. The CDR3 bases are TGTGCCAGCTCACCCCTGGCTAGCGGAGTTGGTCCCCGAGAGACCCAGTACTTC.

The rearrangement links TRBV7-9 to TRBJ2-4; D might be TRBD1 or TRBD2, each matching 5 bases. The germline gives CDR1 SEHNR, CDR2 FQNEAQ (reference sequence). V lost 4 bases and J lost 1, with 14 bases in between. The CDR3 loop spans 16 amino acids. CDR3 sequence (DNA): TGTGCCAGCAGCTCGTGGGGGAGCGCGGCCAAAAACATTCAGTACTTC. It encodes CASSSWGSAAKNIQYF.

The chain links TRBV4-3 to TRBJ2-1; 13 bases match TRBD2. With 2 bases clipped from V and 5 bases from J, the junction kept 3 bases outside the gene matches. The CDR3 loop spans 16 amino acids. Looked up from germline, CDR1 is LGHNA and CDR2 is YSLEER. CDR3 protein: CASSQSGLAGNNEQFF. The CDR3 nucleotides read TGCGCCAGCAGCCAATCGGGACTAGCGGGAAACAATGAGCAGTTCTTC.

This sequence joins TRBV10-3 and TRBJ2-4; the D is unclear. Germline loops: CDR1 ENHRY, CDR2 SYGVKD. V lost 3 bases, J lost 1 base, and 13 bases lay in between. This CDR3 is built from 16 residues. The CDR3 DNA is TGTGCCATCAGTGATTCGAGTCCGAAGGCCAAAAACATTCAGTACTTC. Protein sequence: CAISDSSPKAKNIQYF.

CDR3 region: CASSQGAGVSNEQFF. The CDR3 coding sequence is TGCGCCAGCAGCCAAGGGGCGGGAGTCTCCAATGAGCAGTTCTTC. The chain recombines TRBV4-3 with TRBJ2-1, with 7 positions matching TRBD2. V lost 1 base to trimming and J lost 6 bases; unmatched junction nucleotides: 6. This CDR3 spans 15 amino acids. From germline, CDR1 is LGHNA and CDR2 YSLEER.

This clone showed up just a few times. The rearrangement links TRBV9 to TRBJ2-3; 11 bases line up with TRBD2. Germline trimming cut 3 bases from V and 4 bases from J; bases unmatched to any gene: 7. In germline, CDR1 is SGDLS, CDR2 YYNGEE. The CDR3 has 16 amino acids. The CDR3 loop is CASSAKTSGTADTQYF. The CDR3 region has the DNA TGTGCCAGCAGCGCCAAGACTAGCGGGACCGCAGATACGCAGTATTTT.

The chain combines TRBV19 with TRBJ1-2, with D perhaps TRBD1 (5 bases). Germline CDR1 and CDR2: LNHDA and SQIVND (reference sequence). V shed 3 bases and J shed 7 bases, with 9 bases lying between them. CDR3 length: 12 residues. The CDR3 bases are TGTGCCAGTAGTATGGGGAGGGGTGGCTACACCTTC. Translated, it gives CASSMGRGGYTF.

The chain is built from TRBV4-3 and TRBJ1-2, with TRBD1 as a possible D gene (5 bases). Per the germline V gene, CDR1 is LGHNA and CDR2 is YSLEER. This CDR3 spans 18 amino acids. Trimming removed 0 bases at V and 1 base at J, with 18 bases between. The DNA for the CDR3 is TGCGCCAGCAGCCAAGATGCCCCTCGGACATCTTTTAACTATGGCTACACCTTC. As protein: CASSQDAPRTSFNYGYTF.

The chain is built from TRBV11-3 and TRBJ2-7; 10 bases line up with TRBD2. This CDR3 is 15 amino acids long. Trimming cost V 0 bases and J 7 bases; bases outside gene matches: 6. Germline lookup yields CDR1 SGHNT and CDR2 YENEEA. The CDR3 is CASSLDGSGRYEQYF. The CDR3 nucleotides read TGTGCCAGCAGCTTAGATGGTAGCGGGAGGTATGAGCAGTACTTC.

The CDR3 DNA reads TGTGCCAGCAGTGAATGGGCCGCCAGCAATCAGCCCCAGCATTTT. Translating it yields CASSEWAASNQPQHF. The rearrangement links TRBV6-1 to TRBJ1-5; D ambiguous. Trimming removed 2 bases from V and 1 base from J, with 9 bases in between. This CDR3 spans 15 amino acids. The germline gives CDR1 MNHNS, CDR2 SASEGT.